This passage covers 9 T cell receptor beta chains from one sample sequenced in a study of shared clonotypes between healthy human individuals. Sequencing was performed with immunoSEQ multiplex PCR; in TCRdb, only in-frame clones are kept and a portion is missing. This repertoire shows roughly 2.6 million clones, around nine tenths found once; its top ten account for roughly 0.14%. Sequences were obtained from naive CD4+ T cells sorted from blood. This sample's subset: CD45RA+ positively selected. The receptors originated from a man between 18 and 29 years old in good health.

V and J are TRBV7-6 and TRBJ2-3; 7 nucleotides align to TRBD2. The V gene's germline CDR1 is SGHVS and CDR2 FNYEAQ. With 5 bases clipped from V and 11 bases from J, the junction kept 10 bases outside the gene matches. This CDR3 spans 13 amino acids. CDR3 protein: CASSPMTSLGQYF. For the CDR3, the DNA is TGTGCCAGCAGCCCCATGACTAGCCTGGGGCAGTATTTT. The full variable domain, its missing parts supplied by reference TRBV7-6 and TRBJ2-3, is GAGVSQSPRYKVTKRGQDVALRCDPISGHVSLYWYRQALGQGPEFLTYFNYEAQQDKSGLPNDRFSAERPEGSISTLTIQRTEQRDSAMYRCASSPMTSLGQYFGPGTRLTVL.

The V call is TRBV30, the J call TRBJ2-1; no clear D gene. CDR3 length: 13 amino acids. Germline CDR1 is GTSNPN and CDR2 is SVGIG (reference sequence). V was pared by 2 bases and J by 3 bases, with 8 bases between. DNA for the CDR3: TGTGCCTGGAGTCTTATTAGCTACAATGAGCAGTTCTTC. This sequence encodes CAWSLISYNEQFF.

The V call is TRBV19, the J call TRBJ2-7, with TRBD2 matching 13 bases. The V gene end was trimmed by 3 bases and the J gene end by 3 bases; junction bases not matched to a gene: 11. Germline V lookup: CDR1 LNHDA, CDR2 SQIVND (reference sequence). The CDR3 is 18 residues long. CDR3 DNA: TGTGCCAGTAGTATCTCCATCGGGACTAGCGGGAAAAGCTACGAGCAGTACTTC. Amino acids: CASSISIGTSGKSYEQYF.

The V call is TRBV18, the J call TRBJ1-2; no firm D call. V lost 3 bases and J 6 bases, leaving 14 bases between the germline ends. Per germline, CDR1 KGHSH and CDR2 LQKENI. This CDR3 has 14 residues. The CDR3 spells CASSPDLRLDGYTF. The CDR3 region has the DNA TGTGCCAGCTCACCCGACCTTAGGCTTGATGGCTACACCTTC.

The chain combines TRBV28 with TRBJ1-1; 9 bases agree with TRBD1. This CDR3 has 16 residues. The junction had 12 bases not matched to a gene; V was cut back by 6 bases and J by 4 bases. CDR1 MDHEN and CDR2 SYDVKM come from the germline V gene. The CDR3 spells CASSIITGGGITEAFF. The CDR3 DNA reads TGTGCCAGCAGCATAATTACAGGGGGCGGGATCACTGAAGCTTTCTTT.

This chain joins TRBV10-3 and TRBJ2-5, with D maybe TRBD2 (5 bases). CDR1 and CDR2 (germline): ENHRY, SYGVKD. This CDR3 is 13 amino acids long. Trimming pared 8 bases from V and 2 bases from J, leaving 12 bases between. The CDR3 nucleotides read TGTGCCATCGCAGGCGGGTCGCAAGAGACCCAGTACTTC. Residues: CAIAGGSQETQYF.

This chain uses TRBV10-1 with TRBJ2-1; the match to TRBD1 covers 9 bases. Germline V CDR1 and CDR2: WNHNN, SYGVQD (reference sequence). The CDR3 has 15 residues. V dropped 4 bases and J dropped 6; count of bases not matched to a gene: 7. Here the CDR3 reads CASSGPGQGFNEQFF. The CDR3 nucleotides read TGCGCCAGCAGTGGGCCGGGACAGGGTTTCAATGAGCAGTTCTTC.

The genes are TRBV18 and TRBJ2-1; TRBD1 agrees at 10 bases. V lost 6 bases to trimming and J lost 4 bases; unmatched junction nucleotides: 6. The CDR3 runs to 15 residues. The germline V gene has CDR1 KGHSH and CDR2 LQKENI. Here the CDR3 DNA reads TGTGCCAGCTCGGCGGACAGGGGGGTTTACAATGAGCAGTTCTTC. Its protein product is CASSADRGVYNEQFF.

This chain links TRBV6-6 with TRBJ1-1, with D maybe TRBD1 (6 bases). Trimming took off 6 bases at V and 1 base at J, with 12 bases between the two ends. Per the germline V gene, CDR1 is MNHNY and CDR2 is SVGAGI (reference sequence). This CDR3 has 14 residues. The CDR3 DNA is TGTGCCAGCAGGCCTCGGGACAAGAACACTGAAGCTTTCTTT. Translating it yields CASRPRDKNTEAFF.